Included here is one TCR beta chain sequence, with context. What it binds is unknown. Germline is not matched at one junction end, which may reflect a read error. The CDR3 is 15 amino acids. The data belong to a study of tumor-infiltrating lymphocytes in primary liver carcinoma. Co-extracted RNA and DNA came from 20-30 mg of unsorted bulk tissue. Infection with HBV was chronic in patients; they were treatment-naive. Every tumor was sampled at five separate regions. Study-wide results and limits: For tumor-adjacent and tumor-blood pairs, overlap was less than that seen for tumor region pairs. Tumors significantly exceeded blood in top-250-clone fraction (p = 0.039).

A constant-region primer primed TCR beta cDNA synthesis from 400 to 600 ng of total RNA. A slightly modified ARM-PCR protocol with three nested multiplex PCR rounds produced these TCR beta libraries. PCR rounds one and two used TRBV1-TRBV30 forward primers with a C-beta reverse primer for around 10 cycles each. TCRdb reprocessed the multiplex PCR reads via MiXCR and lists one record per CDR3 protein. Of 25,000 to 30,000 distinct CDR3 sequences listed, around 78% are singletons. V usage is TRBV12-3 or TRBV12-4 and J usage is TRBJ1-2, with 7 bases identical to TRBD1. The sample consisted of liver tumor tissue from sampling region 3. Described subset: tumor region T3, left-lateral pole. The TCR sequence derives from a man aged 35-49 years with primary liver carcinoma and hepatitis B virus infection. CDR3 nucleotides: TGTGCCAGCAGCCTCGGACAGGAGACAAACTATGGCTACGCCTTC. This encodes CASSLGQETNYGYAF.